This TCR beta chain was sequenced for a study of T cell responses to AZD1222 COVID-19 vaccine. The CDR3 extends over 15 amino acids. Per the germline V gene, CDR1 is MNHEY and CDR2 is SMNVEV (reference sequence). V lost 5 bases, J lost 1 base, and 12 bases lay in between. Repertoires were generated with immunoSEQ multiplex PCR, while TCRdb's copy carries only in-frame clones and drops some. The table lists about 77,000 clones, roughly nine tenths of them singletons. The chain links TRBV27 to TRBJ1-5; D is possibly TRBD1 (6 bases). The specimen was peripheral blood, collected 28 days after the second AZD1222 dose. This sequence was found in an adult who received the AZD1222 COVID-19 vaccine. The chain's CDR3 is CASSGDRRSNQPQHF. Here the CDR3 DNA reads TGTGCCAGCAGTGGAGACAGGAGAAGCAATCAGCCCCAGCATTTT.